These T cell receptor beta chains were read from a single sample in a study of blood T cells in healthy people across ages. TCRdb reanalysed the 5' RACE reads using MiXCR and keeps one entry per CDR3 protein. The sample yields about 640,000 distinct CDR3 sequences, around 54% seen once. The sample was blood. The receptor set was obtained from a man between 60 and 75 years old in good health. CDR3s include the opening cysteine and the closing phenylalanine or tryptophan. The D gene is left open where the match is weak. Not every row has a clone size; where given, it reads once, few, many or a size class.

CDR3 protein	CDR3 DNA	J gene	CDR3 length	D gene	V gene	clone size
CASSLDGGREQYF	TGCGCCAGCAGCTTGGATGGGGGACGCGAGCAGTACTTC	TRBJ2-7	13	.	TRBV5-1	.
CSVETSGGTYEQYF	TGCAGCGTTGAGACTAGCGGGGGAACCTACGAGCAGTACTTC	TRBJ2-7	14	TRBD2	TRBV29-1	few
CASSSQGTKTYEQYF	TGTGCCAGCAGCTCACAGGGGACCAAAACCTACGAGCAGTACTTC	TRBJ2-7	15	TRBD1	TRBV11-2	.
CSVEPGQIQETQYF	TGCAGCGTTGAGCCGGGACAGATTCAAGAGACCCAGTACTTC	TRBJ2-5	14	TRBD1	TRBV29-1	few
CATSRAGEGRHTQYF	TGTGCCACCAGCAGAGCCGGGGAGGGGAGACATACGCAGTATTTT	TRBJ2-3	15	TRBD2	TRBV15	once
CTSRPTGGTSYEQYF	TGTACCAGCAGGCCGACAGGGGGCACGTCCTACGAGCAGTACTTC	TRBJ2-7	15	TRBD1	TRBV6-6	.
CASSSGLAHGGDTQYF	TGTGCCAGCAGTTCAGGACTAGCCCACGGTGGAGATACGCAGTATTTT	TRBJ2-3	16	TRBD2	TRBV7-2	few
CASTRDRLNTEAFF	TGCGCCAGCACCCGAGACAGGCTGAACACTGAAGCTTTCTTT	TRBJ1-1	14	.	TRBV5-1	few
CSVAGALKETQYF	TGCAGCGTGGCGGGGGCTCTAAAAGAGACCCAGTACTTC	TRBJ2-5	13	.	TRBV29-1	.
CSAPLAGVSTDTQYF	TGCAGTGCCCCACTAGCGGGGGTTAGCACAGATACGCAGTATTTT	TRBJ2-3	15	TRBD2	TRBV20-1	.
CASSQDTPSWEQYF	TGTGCCAGCAGCCAAGATACTCCGAGCTGGGAACAGTACTTC	TRBJ2-5	14	.	TRBV3-1	few
CSASRSRDYGYTF	TGCAGTGCTAGTAGGTCCCGGGACTATGGCTACACCTTC	TRBJ1-2	13	.	TRBV20-1	.
CASSYRQEYNEQYF	TGTGCCAGCAGTTACCGACAGGAGTACAATGAGCAGTACTTC	TRBJ2-7	14	.	TRBV6-6	.
CASSSLPGDEQFF	TGTGCCAGCAGCTCACTCCCGGGGGATGAGCAGTTCTTC	TRBJ2-1	13	.	TRBV7-6	.
CASSLGADVSTDTQYF	TGCGCCAGCAGCTTGGGGGCAGACGTTAGCACAGATACGCAGTATTTT	TRBJ2-3	16	.	TRBV5-1	.
CSARPRANQNIQYF	TGCAGTGCTAGACCCCGAGCAAACCAAAACATTCAGTACTTC	TRBJ2-4	14	.	TRBV20-1	.
CANSLRGNEQFF	TGTGCCAACAGCCTCAGGGGCAATGAGCAGTTCTTC	TRBJ2-1	12	.	TRBV7-2	once
CASSRGRYNEQFF	TGTGCCAGCTCACGGGGGCGATACAATGAGCAGTTCTTC	TRBJ2-1	13	.	TRBV18	.
CASSSRTSGTLTDTQYF	TGTGCCAGCAGCTCACGGACTAGCGGGACCCTCACAGATACGCAGTATTTT	TRBJ2-3	17	TRBD2	TRBV11-3	.
CATRLSGANVLTF	TGTGCCACCAGGCTCTCTGGGGCCAACGTCCTGACTTTC	TRBJ2-6	13	.	TRBV6-5	few
CASSIGTGSDTQYF	TGTGCCAGTAGTATTGGGACAGGTTCAGATACGCAGTATTTT	TRBJ2-3	14	TRBD1	TRBV19	.
CAISESGGDTQYF	TGTGCCATCAGTGAGTCAGGCGGAGATACGCAGTATTTT	TRBJ2-3	13	.	TRBV10-3	.
CASSLGYGADTQYF	TGTGCCAGCAGCTTAGGGTATGGTGCAGATACGCAGTATTTT	TRBJ2-3	14	.	TRBV27	once
CASSQVTSPVSGASTDTQYF	TGTGCCAGCAGCCAAGTGACTAGCCCAGTTTCCGGCGCTAGCACAGATACGCAGTATTTT	TRBJ2-3	20	TRBD2	TRBV14	.
CASTRRGNTGELFF	TGTGCCAGCACCCGCAGGGGTAACACCGGGGAGCTGTTTTTT	TRBJ2-2	14	.	TRBV2	many
CASSFNPPGTEAFF	TGCGCCAGCAGCTTTAACCCCCCGGGCACTGAAGCTTTCTTT	TRBJ1-1	14	.	TRBV5-1	once
CASSPGTGDSGANVLTF	TGTGCCAGCAGTCCCGGGACAGGGGACTCTGGGGCCAACGTCCTGACTTTC	TRBJ2-6	17	TRBD1	TRBV27	few
CASSSPGQTEKFF	TGTGCCAGCAGTTCCCCAGGACAAACCGAAAAGTTCTTC	TRBJ2-1	13	.	TRBV28	.
CASSQDGRGYEQYF	TGTGCCAGCAGCCAAGATGGCAGGGGGTACGAGCAGTACTTC	TRBJ2-7	14	TRBD1	TRBV4-2	.
CSAGPSNQPQHF	TGCAGTGCTGGGCCTTCCAATCAGCCCCAGCATTTT	TRBJ1-5	12	.	TRBV20-1	.
CASSVRNRNTEAFF	TGTGCCAGCAGCGTACGGAATCGGAACACTGAAGCTTTCTTT	TRBJ1-1	14	.	TRBV7-9	.
CASSSRGPLNEQFF	TGTGCCAGCAGTTCCAGGGGCCCTCTGAATGAGCAGTTCTTC	TRBJ2-1	14	.	TRBV27	.
CASSVRAGEETQYF	TGTGCCAGCAGCGTAAGAGCAGGCGAAGAGACCCAGTACTTC	TRBJ2-5	14	.	TRBV9	.
CASSLAGAVNEQFF	TGTGCCAGCAGCTTGGCTGGGGCCGTGAATGAGCAGTTCTTC	TRBJ2-1	14	.	TRBV11-2	.
CASSLDGTGRPNEQFF	TGCGCCAGCAGCTTGGACGGGACAGGTCGTCCAAATGAGCAGTTCTTC	TRBJ2-1	16	TRBD1	TRBV5-1	.
CASSRTGVNSPLHF	TGTGCCAGCAGCCGGACAGGGGTAAATTCACCCCTCCACTTT	TRBJ1-6	14	TRBD1	TRBV14	.
CSVEVGDTQYF	TGCAGCGTTGAAGTTGGTGATACGCAGTATTTT	TRBJ2-3	11	.	TRBV29-1	few
CASSQDLFYGYTF	TGTGCCAGCAGCCAAGATCTGTTCTATGGCTACACCTTC	TRBJ1-2	13	.	TRBV3-1	once
CASTLGQAHEKLFF	TGTGCCAGCACCCTTGGACAGGCCCATGAAAAACTGTTTTTT	TRBJ1-4	14	TRBD1	TRBV2	.
CASSYSIRLSYNSPLHF	TGTGCCAGCAGTTACTCGATAAGGCTCTCCTATAATTCACCCCTCCACTTT	TRBJ1-6	17	.	TRBV6-6	once
CASSLNRGRVNEQFF	TGTGCCAGCAGCCTCAACAGGGGGAGGGTTAATGAGCAGTTCTTC	TRBJ2-1	15	.	TRBV7-2	.
CASRPGGAEQPQHF	TGTGCCAGCAGACCAGGGGGCGCTGAGCAGCCCCAGCATTTT	TRBJ1-5	14	TRBD1	TRBV6-2/TRBV6-3	once